Included here is one TCR beta chain sequence, with context. Its antigen has not been determined. The sample holds no much larger clone one base away, and base qualities are not on file. Enrolling through a virtual design, the prospective study's participants ranged in age from about 18 to 100 years and lived across more than 20 United States geographic areas. To assign participants to cohorts, the prospective study relied on clinical history that participants themselves reported in a screening survey and a study questionnaire. Recovered participants in ImmuneRACE Cohort 3 were defined as having two consecutive negative NP/OP PCR tests, clearance from a healthcare professional, or resolution of symptoms. In the prospective study, whole blood, serum and a nasopharyngeal or oropharyngeal swab were collected from each participant by mobile phlebotomists. Participants in the prospective study had the option to provide additional blood draws and questionnaires over an approximately 2-month period. Before DNA extraction, prospective study blood samples were shipped either frozen or at room temperature.

This sample stems from a study of blood T cell repertoires in COVID-19 (dated by TCRdb to 2019 to 2021). A note on the overall study: Collaborator samples came from the United States, Italy and Spain and covered acute and convalescent phases of COVID-19. The prospective study material was composed of cDNA or gDNA derived from T cells, B-cell-depleted T cells, or PBMCs. The dataset comprised deeply sampled blood TCRbeta repertoires from subjects exposed to, actively infected with, or recovered from COVID-19. The repertoires were released in a freely available public database intended as a resource for research on the immune response to SARS-CoV-2. The samples were drawn from the first 160 participants of the ongoing ImmuneRACE study and from 950 to 1,500 subjects provided by 6 global collaborators. Nearly every sample came with metadata listing a de-identified subject ID, COVID-19 status, age in years and sex. Where available, HLA class I and class II types were obtained from metadata supplied by the sample provider rather than from assay-based typing. The investigation overall reported the following: Clinical and demographic metadata were provided uncurated, with the amount varying by source and participant.

Trimming removed 1 base from V and 1 base from J, leaving 8 bases between the germline ends. From cysteine to phenylalanine, the CDR3 is 14 amino acids long. CDR3 DNA is the only sequence kept; it has 42 bases, read in frame from the first base. CDR1 SGHRS and CDR2 YFSETQ were looked up in the germline V gene. TCRbeta CDR3 regions were amplified from genomic DNA using the immunoSEQ Assay, a bias-controlled multiplex PCR. Per the authors' processing: Within the assay, amplification of reference gene primers was used to estimate how many nucleated cells each sample contained. Sequence reads were collapsed and filtered to measure the absolute abundance of every unique TCRbeta CDR3 rearrangement. For each sample, productive Simpson clonality was calculated as the square root of Simpson's diversity index across productive rearrangements. TCRdb limited this immuneACCESS table to in-frame rearrangements with V and J called. A share of clones is missing; checked studies link under half to unresolved V genes, and the rest is unexplained. V and J calls and clone size are copied from that table; D and trimming were computed from the DNA. Present in this sample are 150,000 to 250,000 clones, approximately 80% of which were seen just once. The ten largest clonotypes hold 10% to 15% of the sample.

This sequence originates from a middle-aged man who had recovered from COVID-19. The sequencing sample was made of PBMCs or T cells enriched from blood (not recorded which). Recombination connected TRBV5-1 to TRBJ2-5; TRBD1 might be the D gene, on 6 matching bases. The DNA sequence follows: TGCGCCAGCAGCTTGCAGGGGTCCCAAGAGACCCAGTACTTC. Its protein product is CASSLQGSQETQYF.